This is a list of T cell receptor beta chains from one sample in a study of shared clonotypes between healthy human individuals. The method was immunoSEQ multiplex PCR; TCRdb's version includes in-frame clones alone and lacks a portion of them. Among 2 million to 3 million clones listed, under 95% were seen once. Sequencing input: naive CD4+ T cells from PBMCs. All receptors derive from a man aged 18 to 29 in good health. Some clones in this sample may be carry-over from other donors' samples. CDR3s include the opening cysteine and the closing phenylalanine or tryptophan. A D gene is named only where the DNA matches it firmly.

j_gene: TRBJ1-2; v_gene: TRBV30; d_gene: .; CDR3nt: TGTGCCGGCCCCGGGTCTAACTATGGCTACACCTTC; CDR3aa: CAGPGSNYGYTF
j_gene: TRBJ1-2; v_gene: TRBV2; d_gene: .; CDR3nt: TGTGCCAGCAGTGAACAACAGGGAGTTGACTACACCTTC; CDR3aa: CASSEQQGVDYTF
j_gene: TRBJ2-1; v_gene: TRBV5-1; d_gene: .; CDR3nt: TGCGCCAGCAGCTTGGGTGGCAGCGAATCCTACAATGAGCAGTTCTTC; CDR3aa: CASSLGGSESYNEQFF
j_gene: TRBJ2-1; v_gene: TRBV6-6; d_gene: TRBD2; CDR3nt: TGTGCCAGCAGTCTCCCGGGACTAGCGGGAGATGAGCAGTTCTTC; CDR3aa: CASSLPGLAGDEQFF
j_gene: TRBJ2-1; v_gene: TRBV9; d_gene: .; CDR3nt: TGTGCCAGCAGCGCCGGGACAGGGGACCTTCTAGCGGGAGTGGATGAGCAGTTCTTC; CDR3aa: CASSAGTGDLLAGVDEQFF
j_gene: TRBJ2-5; v_gene: TRBV5-5; d_gene: TRBD2; CDR3nt: TGTGCCAGCAGCTTGGTGACTAGCGGGGCGGAGACCCAGTACTTC; CDR3aa: CASSLVTSGAETQYF
j_gene: TRBJ2-7; v_gene: TRBV28; d_gene: .; CDR3nt: TGTGCCAGCAGTTTCACAGGTTTGTACGAGCAGTACTTC; CDR3aa: CASSFTGLYEQYF
j_gene: TRBJ2-1; v_gene: TRBV6-1; d_gene: .; CDR3nt: TGTGCCAGCAGTGTTCCATTGGACGGGACGCAGACCTACAATGAGCAGTTCTTC; CDR3aa: CASSVPLDGTQTYNEQFF
j_gene: TRBJ2-2; v_gene: TRBV5-4; d_gene: .; CDR3nt: TGTGCCAGCAGCTTGTTTGGGCCCGGGGAGCTGTTTTTT; CDR3aa: CASSLFGPGELFF
j_gene: TRBJ1-2; v_gene: TRBV28; d_gene: TRBD1; CDR3nt: TGTGCCAGCAGAACAGGGGGCGGATATGGCTACACCTTC; CDR3aa: CASRTGGGYGYTF
j_gene: TRBJ1-5; v_gene: TRBV28; d_gene: TRBD1; CDR3nt: TGTGCCAGCAGCATCGGACAGGGGGCGAGTCAGCCCCAGCATTTT; CDR3aa: CASSIGQGASQPQHF
j_gene: TRBJ2-5; v_gene: TRBV6-5; d_gene: TRBD1; CDR3nt: TGTGCCAGCAGCGGGGACAGACCTCGGGAGACCCAGTACTTC; CDR3aa: CASSGDRPRETQYF
j_gene: TRBJ1-3; v_gene: TRBV5-1; d_gene: .; CDR3nt: TGCGCCAGCAGCTTGGGACGGCTAAACTCTGGAAACACCATATATTTT; CDR3aa: CASSLGRLNSGNTIYF
j_gene: TRBJ1-1; v_gene: TRBV28; d_gene: .; CDR3nt: TGTGCCAGCAGTTTCAGGTCCCCGAACACTGAAGCTTTCTTT; CDR3aa: CASSFRSPNTEAFF
j_gene: TRBJ2-3; v_gene: TRBV11-2; d_gene: TRBD2; CDR3nt: TGTGCCAGCAGCCATCGGACTAGTGGGACCGATACGCAGTATTTT; CDR3aa: CASSHRTSGTDTQYF
j_gene: TRBJ2-5; v_gene: TRBV27; d_gene: TRBD2; CDR3nt: TGTGCCAGCAGGGGGGGGGAGACCCAGTACTTC; CDR3aa: CASRGGETQYF